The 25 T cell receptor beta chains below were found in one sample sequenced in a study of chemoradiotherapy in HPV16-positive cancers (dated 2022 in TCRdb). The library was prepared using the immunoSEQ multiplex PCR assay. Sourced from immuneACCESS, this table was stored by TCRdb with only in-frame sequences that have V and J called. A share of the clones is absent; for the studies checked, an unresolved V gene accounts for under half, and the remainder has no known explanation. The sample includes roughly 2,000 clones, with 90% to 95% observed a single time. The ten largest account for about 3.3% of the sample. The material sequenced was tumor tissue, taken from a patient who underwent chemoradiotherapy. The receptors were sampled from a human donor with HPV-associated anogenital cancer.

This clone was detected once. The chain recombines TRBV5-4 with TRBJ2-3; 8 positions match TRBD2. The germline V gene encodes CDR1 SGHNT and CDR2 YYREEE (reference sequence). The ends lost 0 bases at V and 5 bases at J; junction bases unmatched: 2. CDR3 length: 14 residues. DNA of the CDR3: TGTGCCAGCAGCTTGGCCGGGGGGGTAGATACGCAGTATTTT. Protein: CASSLAGGVDTQYF. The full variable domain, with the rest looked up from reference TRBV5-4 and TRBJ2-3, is ETGVTQSPTHLIKTRGQQVTLRCSSQSGHNTVSWYQQALGQGPQFIFQYYREEENGRGNFPPRFSGLQFPNYSSELNVNALELDDSALYLCASSLAGGVDTQYFGPGTRLTVL.

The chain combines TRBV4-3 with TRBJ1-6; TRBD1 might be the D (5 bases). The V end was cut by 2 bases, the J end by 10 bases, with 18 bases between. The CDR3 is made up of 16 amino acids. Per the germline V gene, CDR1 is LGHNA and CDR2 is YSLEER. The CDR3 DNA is TGCGCCAGCAGCCAACTCCCCGGGACGGTTCGATCACCCCTCCACTTT. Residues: CASSQLPGTVRSPLHF.

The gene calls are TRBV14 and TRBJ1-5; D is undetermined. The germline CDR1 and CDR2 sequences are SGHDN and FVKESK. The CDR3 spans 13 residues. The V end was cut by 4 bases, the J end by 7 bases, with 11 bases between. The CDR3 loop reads CASSPSDLQPQHF. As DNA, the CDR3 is TGTGCCAGCAGCCCTTCGGACTTGCAGCCCCAGCATTTT.

DNA of the CDR3: TGTGCCAGCAGGGACAGCTACAATGAGCAGTTCTTC. Translation: CASRDSYNEQFF. J is TRBJ2-1 and V is TRBV6-5; D is possibly TRBD1 (6 bases). The germline CDR1 and CDR2 sequences are MNHEY and SVGAGI. There are 12 residues in the CDR3. Trimming removed 6 bases at V and 3 bases at J, with 6 bases between.

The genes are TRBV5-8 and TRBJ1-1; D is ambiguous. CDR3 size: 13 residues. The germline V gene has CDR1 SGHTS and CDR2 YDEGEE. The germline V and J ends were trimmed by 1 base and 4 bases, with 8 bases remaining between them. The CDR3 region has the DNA TGTGCCAGCAGCTTGCCCCGGCGCACTGAAGCTTTCTTT. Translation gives CASSLPRRTEAFF.

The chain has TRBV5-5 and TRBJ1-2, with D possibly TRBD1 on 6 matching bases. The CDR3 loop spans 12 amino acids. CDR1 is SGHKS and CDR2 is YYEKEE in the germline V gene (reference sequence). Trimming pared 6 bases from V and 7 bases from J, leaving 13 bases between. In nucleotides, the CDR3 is TGTGCCAGCACTGAACAGGGTGGTGGCTACACCTTC. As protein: CASTEQGGGYTF.

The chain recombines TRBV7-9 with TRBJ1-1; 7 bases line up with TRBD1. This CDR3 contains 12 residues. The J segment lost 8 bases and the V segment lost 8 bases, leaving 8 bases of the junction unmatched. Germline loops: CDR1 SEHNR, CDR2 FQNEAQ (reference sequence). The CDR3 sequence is CASSWGTAEAFF. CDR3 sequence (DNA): TGTGCCAGCTCATGGGGGACAGCCGAAGCTTTCTTT.

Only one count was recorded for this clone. DNA for the CDR3: TGTGCCAGCAGTTTGATACGGGGGGCCGGCTACACCTTC. Translation: CASSLIRGAGYTF. J is TRBJ1-2 and V is TRBV28; D may be TRBD1 (6 bases). Germline CDR1 MDHEN, CDR2 SYDVKM. V was pared by 3 bases and J by 8 bases, with 13 bases between. The CDR3 is 13 amino acids.

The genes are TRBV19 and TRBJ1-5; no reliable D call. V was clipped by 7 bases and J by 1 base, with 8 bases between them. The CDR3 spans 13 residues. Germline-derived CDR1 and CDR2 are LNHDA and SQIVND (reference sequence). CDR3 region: CASTYESNQPQHF. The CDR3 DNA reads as TGTGCCAGTACCTACGAAAGCAATCAGCCCCAGCATTTT.

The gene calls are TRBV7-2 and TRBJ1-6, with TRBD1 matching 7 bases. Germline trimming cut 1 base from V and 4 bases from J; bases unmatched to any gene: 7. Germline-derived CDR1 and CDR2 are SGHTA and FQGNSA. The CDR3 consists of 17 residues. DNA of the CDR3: TGTGCCAGCAGCTTAGAGGAGGGGGCGCCGTATAATTCACCCCTCCACTTT. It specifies CASSLEEGAPYNSPLHF. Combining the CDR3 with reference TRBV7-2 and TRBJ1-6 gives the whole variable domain GAGVSQSPSNKVTEKGKDVELRCDPISGHTALYWYRQSLGQGLEFLIYFQGNSAPDKSGLPSDRFSAERTGGSVSTLTIQRTQQEDSAVYLCASSLEEGAPYNSPLHFGNGTRLTVT.

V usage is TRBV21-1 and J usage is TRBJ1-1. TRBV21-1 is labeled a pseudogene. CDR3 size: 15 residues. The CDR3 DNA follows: TGTGCCAGCAGCAAGGGTGCAGGGAGAAACACTGAAGCTTTCTTT. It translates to CASSKGAGRNTEAFF.

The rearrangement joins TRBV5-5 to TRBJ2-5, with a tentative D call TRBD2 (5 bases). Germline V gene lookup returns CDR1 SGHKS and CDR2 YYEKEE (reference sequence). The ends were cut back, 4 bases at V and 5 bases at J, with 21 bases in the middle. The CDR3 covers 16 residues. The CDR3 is CASSPAPGRTSETQYF. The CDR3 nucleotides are TGTGCCAGCAGCCCGGCCCCTGGACGGACTTCGGAGACCCAGTACTTC. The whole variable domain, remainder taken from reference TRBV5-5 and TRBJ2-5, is DAGVTQSPTHLIKTRGQQVTLRCSPISGHKSVSWYQQVLGQGPQFIFQYYEKEERGRGNFPDRFSARQFPNYSSELNVNALLLGDSALYLCASSPAPGRTSETQYFGPGTRLLVL.

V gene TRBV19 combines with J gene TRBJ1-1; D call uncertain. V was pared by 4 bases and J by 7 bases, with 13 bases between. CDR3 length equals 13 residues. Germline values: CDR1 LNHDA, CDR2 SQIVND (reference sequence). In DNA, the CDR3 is TGTGCCAGTAGTACCAACCCCGGGATTGAAGCTTTCTTT. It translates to CASSTNPGIEAFF.

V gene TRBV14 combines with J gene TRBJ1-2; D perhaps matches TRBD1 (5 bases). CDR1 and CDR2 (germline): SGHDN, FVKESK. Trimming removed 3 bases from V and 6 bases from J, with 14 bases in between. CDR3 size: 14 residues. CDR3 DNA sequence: TGTGCCAGCAGCCACGTAGTCGGGGCGGATGGCTACACCTTC. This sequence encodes CASSHVVGADGYTF. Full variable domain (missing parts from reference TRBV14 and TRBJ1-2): EAGVTQFPSHSVIEKGQTVTLRCDPISGHDNLYWYRRVMGKEIKFLLHFVKESKQDESGMPNNRFLAERTGGTYSTLKVQPAELEDSGVYFCASSHVVGADGYTFGSGTRLTVV.

The CDR3 bases are TGCGCCAGCAGCCTCGGGGCGGGGGCCGGGGATGAGCAGTTCTTC. This sequence encodes CASSLGAGAGDEQFF. The chain couples TRBV5-1 to TRBJ2-1, with D tentatively TRBD2 (7 bases). CDR3 length: 15 residues. V shed 4 bases and J shed 8 bases, with 19 bases lying between them. In germline, CDR1 is SGHRS, CDR2 YFSETQ.

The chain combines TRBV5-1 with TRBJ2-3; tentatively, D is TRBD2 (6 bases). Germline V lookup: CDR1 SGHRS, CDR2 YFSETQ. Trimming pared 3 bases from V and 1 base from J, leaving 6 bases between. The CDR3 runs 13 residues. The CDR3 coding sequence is TGCGCCAGCAGCTGGGAGGGCACAGATACGCAGTATTTT. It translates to CASSWEGTDTQYF. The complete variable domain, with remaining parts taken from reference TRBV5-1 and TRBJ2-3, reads KAGVTQTPRYLIKTRGQQVTLSCSPISGHRSVSWYQQTPGQGLQFLFEYFSETQRNKGNFPGRFSGRQFSNSRSEMNVSTLELGDSALYLCASSWEGTDTQYFGPGTRLTVL.

The CDR3 region has the DNA TGTGCCTGGAGTGTGGGGAACACTGAAGCTTTCTTT. Its translation is CAWSVGNTEAFF. The genes are TRBV30 and TRBJ1-1; no reliable D call. CDR3 length: 12 amino acids. The germline V gene encodes CDR1 GTSNPN and CDR2 SVGIG (reference sequence). V gave up 0 bases and J gave up 1 base, with 3 bases separating them.

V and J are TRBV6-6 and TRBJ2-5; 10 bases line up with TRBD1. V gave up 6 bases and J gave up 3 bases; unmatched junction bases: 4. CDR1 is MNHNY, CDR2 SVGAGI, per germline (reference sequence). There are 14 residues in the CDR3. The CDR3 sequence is CASRLTGGEETQYF. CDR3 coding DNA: TGTGCCAGCAGATTGACAGGGGGCGAAGAGACCCAGTACTTC.

Here the CDR3 reads CASSSSSYNEQFF. CDR3 DNA: TGCGCCAGCAGCAGTAGCTCCTACAATGAGCAGTTCTTC. This chain joins TRBV5-1 and TRBJ2-1, with D unresolved. Germline CDR1 SGHRS, CDR2 YFSETQ. V was clipped by 4 bases and J by 0 bases, with 5 bases between them. This CDR3 has 13 residues. Together with reference TRBV5-1 and TRBJ2-1, the CDR3 gives the full variable domain: KAGVTQTPRYLIKTRGQQVTLSCSPISGHRSVSWYQQTPGQGLQFLFEYFSETQRNKGNFPGRFSGRQFSNSRSEMNVSTLELGDSALYLCASSSSSYNEQFFGPGTRLTVL.

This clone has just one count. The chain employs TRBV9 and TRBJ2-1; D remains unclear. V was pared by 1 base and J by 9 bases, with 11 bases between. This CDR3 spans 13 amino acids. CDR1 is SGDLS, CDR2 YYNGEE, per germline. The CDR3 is CASSVSPSGEQFF. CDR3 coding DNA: TGTGCCAGCAGCGTAAGTCCCTCCGGTGAGCAGTTCTTC.

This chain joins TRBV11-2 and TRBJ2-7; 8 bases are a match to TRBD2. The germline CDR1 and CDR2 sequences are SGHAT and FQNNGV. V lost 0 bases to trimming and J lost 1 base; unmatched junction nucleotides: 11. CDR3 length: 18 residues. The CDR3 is CASSLESSGGGLSYEQYF. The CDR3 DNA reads TGTGCCAGCAGCTTAGAATCCTCTGGCGGGGGGCTATCCTACGAGCAGTACTTC.

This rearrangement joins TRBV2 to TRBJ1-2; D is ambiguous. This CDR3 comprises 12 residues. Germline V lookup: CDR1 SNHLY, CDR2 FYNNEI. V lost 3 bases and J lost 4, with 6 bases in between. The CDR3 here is CASSEESYGYTF. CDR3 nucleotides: TGTGCCAGCAGTGAGGAGTCCTATGGCTACACCTTC.

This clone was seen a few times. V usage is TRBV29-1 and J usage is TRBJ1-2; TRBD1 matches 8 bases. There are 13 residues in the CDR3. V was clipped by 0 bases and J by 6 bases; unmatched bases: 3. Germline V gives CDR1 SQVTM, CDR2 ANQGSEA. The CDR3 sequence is CSVEDTGGDGYTF. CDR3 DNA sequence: TGCAGCGTTGAAGATACAGGGGGGGATGGCTACACCTTC.

The CDR3 region is CASSTLERPEPYEQYF. The CDR3 DNA reads as TGTGCCAGCAGCACGCTAGAGCGACCCGAGCCCTACGAGCAGTACTTC. This sequence joins TRBV7-9 and TRBJ2-7; no reliable D call. Trimming cost V 5 bases and J 2 bases, with 19 bases left between them. The CDR3 is 16 amino acids. The germline V gene has CDR1 SEHNR and CDR2 FQNEAQ (reference sequence). Complete variable domain (other parts from reference TRBV7-9 and TRBJ2-7): DTGVSQNPRHKITKRGQNVTFRCDPISEHNRLYWYRQTLGQGPEFLTYFQNEAQLEKSRLLSDRFSAERPKGSFSTLEIQRTEQGDSAMYLCASSTLERPEPYEQYFGPGTRLTVT.

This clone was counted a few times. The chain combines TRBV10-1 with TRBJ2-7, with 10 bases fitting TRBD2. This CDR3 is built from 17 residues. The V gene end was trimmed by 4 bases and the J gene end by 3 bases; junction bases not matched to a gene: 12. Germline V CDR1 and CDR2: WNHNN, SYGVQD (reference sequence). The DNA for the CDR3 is TGCGCCAGCAGTGGTGCCGCTAGCGGGGGTCCGTTCTACGAGCAGTACTTC. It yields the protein CASSGAASGGPFYEQYF.